What follows describes a single T cell receptor beta chain. Its target antigen remains unknown. Base qualities are not at hand, and no much larger clone is one base apart. The CDR3 regions of human TCRbeta chains were analyzed by immunosequencing. The original pipeline was this. Repertoire TCRs were checked for matches against a reference library of SARS-CoV-2-specific TCRs that had been generated using the MIRA antigen-specificity platform. Breadth was defined as the fraction of unique TCRs that were SARS-CoV-2-associated, and depth was defined as the fraction of total T cells that were SARS-CoV-2-associated. Using the MIRA data, each spike-specific TCR was mapped to the spike region that the TCR reacts to and placed in a CD4 or CD8 class. Log10-transformed breadth and depth values were compared by one-way ANOVA with Sidak's multiple comparisons tests. Entries here come from immuneACCESS through TCRdb and include only in-frame sequences with V and J called. Some clones fail to appear in such tables; in the studies checked, an unresolved V gene covers under half of the shortfall, and the cause of the remainder is unknown. V, J and clone size were drawn from that table, and D and trimming were deduced from the DNA. Recorded for this sample are approximately 150,000 clones; about 91% of them occurred a single time. Of the sample, 3% to 4% falls within the top ten clones.

CDR3 length: 16 amino acids, cysteine to phenylalanine. Of the read, only the CDR3 DNA is kept; its 48 bases are in frame from base 1. The germline V gene provides CDR1 SGDLS and CDR2 YYNGEE. Trimming takes 5 bases off V and 0 bases off J; junction bases not matched to a gene: 4. This specimen belongs to a study of T cell responses to AZD1222 COVID-19 vaccine listed by TCRdb under 2021. Study-level background: TCR sequencing covered 233 trial participants: approximately 200 given two doses of AZD1222 and 26 given two doses of MenACWY control vaccine. Trial participants were enrolled by age into 18-55, 56-69 and 70-plus year subgroups, with approximately 150, 30 and 60 TCR-sequenced participants respectively.

The investigation overall reported the following: Conclusions about previously exposed vaccinees are limited, since just five or six AZD1222 recipients were seropositive for SARS-CoV-2 at baseline. The whole spike protein was spanned by vaccine-associated CD4 TCRs, and dominant responses were seen in regions 160-218 and 743-854. In the small 56-69-year group, the increase in depth fell short of significance, most likely because of low power. After two AZD1222 doses, spike-specific TCR breadth and depth were significantly higher than at day 0 and than in MenACWY recipients. Participants were mostly white British and included more females than males, and it was suggested by the authors that clonal diversity may have been underestimated. Reportedly, close to half of the unique spike-specific TCRs recognized epitopes lying outside the regions that are mutated in the B.1.351 and B.1.1.7 variants. Because no samples from the day 14 peak response were available, repertoires could be characterized only after the peak T cell response.

The sample's time point label, in plain terms: baseline before first vaccination. What the treatment or condition label conveys for this sample: meningococcal conjugate vaccine given as trial control. The vaccinee samples were drawn from two UK trials, COV001 and COV002, one of which was a single-blind randomized controlled phase 2/3 trial testing AZD1222 (ChAdOx1 nCoV-19) in healthy adults. Trial participant PBMC samples were collected at day 0 and day 28 after the second dose for TCRbeta chain sequencing. The clonotype originates from an adult in good health. Recombination connected TRBV9 to TRBJ2-2, with TRBD2 matching 10 junction bases. The source material was peripheral blood, sampled on day 0 of MenACWY control vaccination. This receptor has the CDR3 CASSEGLAANTGELFF. Here is the DNA: TGTGCCAGCAGTGAAGGACTAGCGGCGAACACCGGGGAGCTGTTTTTT.